Following are 15 T cell receptor beta chains from one sample sequenced in a study of blood T cells in healthy people across ages. Primers used in a second PCR of about 7 to 12 cycles were a sample-barcoded 5' primer and a J-beta primer mix. TCRdb ran MiXCR on the 5' RACE reads and lists one entry per CDR3 protein. The sample lists some 900,000 distinct CDR3 sequences; about 44% were seen once. The sequencing input was blood. The receptors here all came from a man younger than 45 in good health.

Only a few counts were recorded for this clonotype. The CDR3: CASSQELQGPYEQYF. The DNA of the CDR3 is TGTGCCAGCAGCCAAGAGTTGCAGGGACCCTACGAGCAGTACTTC. The V call is TRBV4-2, the J call TRBJ2-7; possibly TRBD1 or TRBD2 for D (5 bases each). Germline V CDR1 and CDR2: LGHNA, YNFKEQ. This CDR3 contains 15 residues. V was pared by 0 bases and J by 2 bases, with 11 bases between.

This clonotype has a count of ten or more. J is TRBJ1-6 and V is TRBV20-1; 7 positions agree with TRBD1. The CDR3 loop spans 14 amino acids. The germline V gene has CDR1 DFQATT and CDR2 SNEGSKA (reference sequence). Trimming at V came to 6 bases and at J to 6 bases, leaving 8 bases not matched to a gene. The CDR3: CSALQGRRNSPLHF. CDR3 nucleotides: TGCAGTGCGCTACAGGGGCGGCGTAATTCACCCCTCCACTTT.

The chain uses TRBV20-1 and TRBJ1-4; tentatively, D is TRBD1 (5 bases). From germline, CDR1 is DFQATT and CDR2 SNEGSKA (reference sequence). The ends were cut back, 1 base at V and 7 bases at J, with 10 bases in the middle. This CDR3 comprises 13 residues. CDR3 nucleotides: TGCAGTGCTAGAGGTCAGGGTGGTGAAAAACTGTTTTTT. Protein sequence: CSARGQGGEKLFF.

The gene calls are TRBV3-1 and TRBJ2-5; TRBD1 is a possible D gene (6 bases). The length of the CDR3 is 12 residues. The ends were cut back, 1 base at V and 11 bases at J, with 11 bases in the middle. Germline CDR1 and CDR2: LGHDT and YNNKEL (reference sequence). This chain's CDR3 is CASSQAGQSQYF. The CDR3 DNA reads as TGTGCCAGCAGCCAAGCAGGACAGTCTCAGTACTTC.

The V and J genes are TRBV5-1 and TRBJ2-1, with TRBD1 identical over 7 bases. Germline V gene lookup returns CDR1 SGHRS and CDR2 YFSETQ. V dropped 3 bases and J dropped 10; count of bases not matched to a gene: 13. The CDR3 consists of 15 residues. In DNA, the CDR3 is TGCGCCAGCAGCTCAACAGGGGCCCGAAGGGAGGAGCAGTTCTTC. Translated, it gives CASSSTGARREEQFF.

This clonotype was observed a few times. The chain is built from TRBV20-1 and TRBJ2-1, with a tentative D call TRBD2 (6 bases). The CDR3 extends over 15 amino acids. V was shortened by 3 bases and J by 2 bases, with 14 bases between the two germline ends. Germline CDR1 and CDR2: DFQATT and SNEGSKA (reference sequence). CDR3 amino acids: CSARVSSGPYNEQFF. CDR3 sequence (DNA): TGCAGTGCTAGGGTATCCAGCGGGCCCTACAATGAGCAGTTCTTC.

This clonotype has a handful of counts. J is TRBJ1-2 and V is TRBV2; possible D gene TRBD1, 5 bases. Per the germline V gene, CDR1 is SNHLY and CDR2 is FYNNEI. V was cut by 2 bases and J by 4 bases, with 11 bases left in between. This CDR3 is built from 14 residues. This chain's CDR3 is CASSENRGSYGYTF. The CDR3 DNA is TGTGCCAGCAGTGAAAATCGGGGCAGCTATGGCTACACCTTC. The full variable domain, its missing parts supplied by reference TRBV2 and TRBJ1-2, is EPEVTQTPSHQVTQMGQEVILRCVPISNHLYFYWYRQILGQKVEFLVSFYNNEISEKSEIFDDQFSVERPDGSNFTLKIRSTKLEDSAMYFCASSENRGSYGYTFGSGTRLTVV.

This clonotype appeared a few times. This chain connects TRBV13 to TRBJ2-3; 8 bases are shared with TRBD2. Germline CDR1 is PRHDT and CDR2 is FYEKMQ (reference sequence). The J segment lost 5 bases and the V segment lost 6 bases, leaving 13 bases of the junction unmatched. This CDR3 contains 16 residues. The CDR3 spells CASSREGLGSGDTQYF. As DNA, the CDR3 is TGTGCCAGCAGTCGAGAGGGACTAGGGTCCGGAGATACGCAGTATTTT.

V gene TRBV7-2 combines with J gene TRBJ1-5, with 7 positions matching TRBD1. Losses at the gene ends were 4 bases for V and 6 bases for J; bases not matched to a gene: 9. Germline V gene sequence: CDR1 SGHTA, CDR2 FQGNSA. The CDR3 has 15 amino acids. The CDR3 reads CASSSHSGGIQPQHF. In DNA, the CDR3 is TGTGCCAGCAGCTCGCATTCAGGGGGAATTCAGCCCCAGCATTTT.

V gene TRBV5-1 combines with J gene TRBJ1-6; 7 bases match TRBD1. This CDR3 contains 17 residues. Looked up from germline, CDR1 is SGHRS and CDR2 is YFSETQ. V lost 2 bases, J lost 8 bases, and 13 bases stayed unmatched. CDR3 residues: CASSFGGGELSDSPLHF. CDR3 DNA: TGCGCCAGCAGCTTTGGAGGGGGCGAATTGTCGGATTCACCCCTCCACTTT.

The count of this clonotype is one. V usage is TRBV12-3 or TRBV12-4 and J usage is TRBJ2-7; TRBD2 might be the D (6 bases). The J call may not be correct, given that the DNA end is closer to TRBJ2-5. The CDR3 loop spans 11 amino acids. Here the CDR3 reads CASGEAETQYF. CDR3 DNA sequence: TGTGCCAGCGGGGAGGCGGAGACCCAGTACTTC.

The rearrangement links TRBV7-9 to TRBJ2-7, with a tentative D call TRBD1 (6 bases). The CDR3 length is 13 residues. The V end lost 3 bases, the J end lost 3 bases, and 9 bases lay between the germline ends. Germline V gene sequence: CDR1 SEHNR, CDR2 FQNEAQ (reference sequence). The CDR3 DNA sequence: TGTGCCAGCAGCTTTGGACAGATCTACGAGCAGTACTTC. Translated: CASSFGQIYEQYF.

CDR3 protein: CASSSFRDRSSYEQYF. The CDR3 coding sequence is TGTGCCAGCAGTTCCTTCCGGGACAGGAGCTCCTACGAGCAGTACTTC. V is TRBV28 and J is TRBJ2-7, with 8 positions matching TRBD1. The CDR3 consists of 16 residues. Germline lookup yields CDR1 MDHEN and CDR2 SYDVKM. V lost 4 bases, J lost 0 bases, and 8 bases stayed unmatched.

This clonotype was detected ten times or more. The chain has TRBV29-1 and TRBJ2-7; 10 nucleotides agree with TRBD1. The CDR3 has 12 residues. CDR1 is SQVTM and CDR2 is ANQGSEA in the germline V gene. The CDR3 coding sequence is TGCAGTGCTAGACAGGGGGCTTACGAGCAGTACTTC. Its translation is CSARQGAYEQYF.

The chain combines TRBV18 with TRBJ2-2, with D tentatively TRBD1 (6 bases). CDR3 size: 16 residues. Deletions cut 2 bases from V and 5 bases from J, with 15 bases between. Germline lookup yields CDR1 KGHSH and CDR2 LQKENI. DNA of the CDR3: TGTGCCAGCTCACCATCGTCCCCAGGGGTTACCGGGGAGCTGTTTTTT. It specifies CASSPSSPGVTGELFF.